This paragraph covers one T cell receptor beta chain sequence. What it binds is not known. The data were taken from a study of T cells in Graves' hyperthyroidism and ophthalmopathy. Study-level findings and limits: Most expanded thyroid clonotypes above 0.001 recurred in blood. Through a model of 13 V-J features, ophthalmopathy was separated from stable hyperthyroidism.

The length of the CDR3 is 17 residues. V was cut by 0 bases and J by 7 bases, with 22 bases left in between. Germline CDR1 and CDR2: DFQATT and SNEGSKA (reference sequence). The source material, RNA transcripts, was used to amplify TCR beta CDR3 regions. Carried out on the TCR CDR3, a first-round RT-PCR used the HTBI primer set. TCRdb re-analysed the multiplex PCR reads in MiXCR, keeping a single row per CDR3 protein. The sample records roughly 300,000 distinct CDR3 sequences, around 13% being singletons. Newly diagnosed patients aged 18 to 65 had hyperthyroidism of under 2 months' duration. Clinical symptoms, serum thyroxine and TRAb, thyroid ultrasound and orbital computed tomography together formed the diagnostic basis.

The chain has TRBV20-1 and TRBJ1-5; D remains unclear. Sequences were obtained from blood. This clonotype was sampled from a woman aged 25 to 39 with Graves' hyperthyroidism. CDR3 amino acids: CSARDSGGVVARQPQHF. The CDR3 DNA is TGCAGTGCTAGAGATAGTGGTGGGGTGGTAGCCAGGCAGCCCCAGCATTTT.